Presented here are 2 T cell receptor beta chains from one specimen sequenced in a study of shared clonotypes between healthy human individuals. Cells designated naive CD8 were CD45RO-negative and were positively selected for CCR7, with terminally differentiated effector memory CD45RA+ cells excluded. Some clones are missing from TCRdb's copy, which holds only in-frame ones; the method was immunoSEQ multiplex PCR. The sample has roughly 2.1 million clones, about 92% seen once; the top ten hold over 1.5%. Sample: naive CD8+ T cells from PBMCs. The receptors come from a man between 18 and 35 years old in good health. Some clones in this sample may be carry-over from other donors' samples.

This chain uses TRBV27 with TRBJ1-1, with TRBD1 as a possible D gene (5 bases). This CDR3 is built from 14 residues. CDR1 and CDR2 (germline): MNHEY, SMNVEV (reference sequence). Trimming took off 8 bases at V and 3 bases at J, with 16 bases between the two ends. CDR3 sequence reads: CASALQGGYTEAFF. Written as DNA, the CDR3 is TGTGCCAGCGCGCTCCAGGGAGGTTACACTGAAGCTTTCTTT.

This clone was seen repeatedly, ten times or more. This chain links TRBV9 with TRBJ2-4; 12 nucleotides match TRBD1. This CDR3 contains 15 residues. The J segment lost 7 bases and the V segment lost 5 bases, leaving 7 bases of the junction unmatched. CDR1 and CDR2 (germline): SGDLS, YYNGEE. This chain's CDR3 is CASSRDRGLLNIQYF. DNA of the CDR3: TGTGCCAGCAGTCGGGACAGGGGGCTTTTGAACATTCAGTACTTC.